This T cell receptor beta chain originates from a study of spatial heterogeneity in lung cancer. There are a few counts of this clonotype. As to time point: sample taken at primary tumor resection. Whole RNA came from tumor, nontumor lung or frozen PBMC and was sequenced without being sorted. TCRdb reprocessed the 5' RACE reads via MiXCR and lists one record per CDR3 protein. The data show about 60,000 distinct CDR3 sequences, about 8% seen once. V lost 6 bases and J 3 bases, leaving 12 bases between the germline ends. Germline assignment: CDR1 MDHEN and CDR2 SYDVKM. This CDR3 contains 13 residues. The rearrangement uses TRBV28 and TRBJ2-7, with D tentatively TRBD1 or TRBD2 (5 bases each). This sequence was found in a female donor with early-stage non-small cell lung cancer. Sequenced material: PBMCs, taken at surgery. Here the CDR3 DNA reads TGTGCCAGCAGCTCGGGACGGGGCTACGAGCAGTACTTC. Amino acids: CASSSGRGYEQYF.